The source of this TCR beta chain is a study of early T cells in non-severe SARS-CoV-2 infection (dated by TCRdb to 2020 to 2023). Background for the entire study: TCR sequencing used bulk RNA from unsorted whole blood, so alpha and beta chains could not be paired. Findings and caveats that apply to the study as a whole: VDJdb matching was skewed toward anti-spike CD8 responses, so virus-specific expansions were likely underestimated and private and CD4 specificities were missed.

This was a case-control study nested in a cohort of healthcare workers in London, UK, who had nasopharyngeal swab PCR tests and blood samples taken every week. Healthcare workers were recruited between 23 and 31 March 2020, during the week of the UK lockdown, and were followed weekly for up to about 15 weeks. Inclusive of the bounding cysteine and phenylalanine, the CDR3 is 14 residues long. Kept here is only the CDR3 DNA, which spans 42 bases and is read in frame from base 1. The germline V gene (reference sequence) yields LNHDA for CDR1 and SQIVND for CDR2. Trimming costs V 2 bases and J 2 bases, and their ends lie 8 bases apart. The protocol used for the library was 5' RACE. Sequencing took place on a NextSeq 500. Unique molecular identifiers were attached to individual cDNA molecules in the TCR library protocol so that sequencing error and PCR bias could be corrected. TCR alpha and beta chains were both sequenced, and the abundances of alpha and beta sequences in each sample were closely correlated with each other. The study's processing was this. Decombinator V4 was used to perform V gene, J gene and CDR3 annotation of TCR sequences. TCRs were defined as expanded if a significant change between any two time points was detected under a Poisson model with p below 0.0001. TCR abundances were normalised to the total number of TCRs sequenced per sample and were expressed as counts per million. MAIT TCRs were defined by TRAV1-2 paired with TRAJ12, TRAJ20 or TRAJ33, and iNKT TCRs by TRAV10 paired with TRAJ18. VDJdb, accessed on 1 November 2021, was searched for TCRs annotated for CMV, EBV and SARS-CoV-2, and TCRs annotated for more than one antigen were excluded. TCRdb ran its own pipeline on the public reads, namely fastp trimming at Q25 and MiXCR clone calling, and kept in-frame beta chains. Rows with a matching CDR3 protein are joined into one entry that keeps the most common DNA and genes. TCRdb, rather than the study authors, made the V and J calls. This sample comprises roughly 63,000 distinct CDR3 sequences, more than 10% of them detected only once. The ten largest clones add up to roughly 1.1% of the sample.

This clonotype was picked up a small number of times. Which antigen it targets is not known. Qualities for individual bases were not recorded, and no much larger clone is one base off. The V and J segments used are TRBV19 and TRBJ2-3, with no reliable assignment of the D segment. This TCR was recovered from an adult who was a healthcare worker with PCR-confirmed SARS-CoV-2 infection or an uninfected control (not recorded which). The donor label of this sample is uncertain. The input for sequencing was whole blood, taken at baseline. CDR3 region: CASSIQSFTDTQYF. The DNA reads TGTGCCAGTAGTATACAGAGCTTCACAGATACGCAGTATTTT.